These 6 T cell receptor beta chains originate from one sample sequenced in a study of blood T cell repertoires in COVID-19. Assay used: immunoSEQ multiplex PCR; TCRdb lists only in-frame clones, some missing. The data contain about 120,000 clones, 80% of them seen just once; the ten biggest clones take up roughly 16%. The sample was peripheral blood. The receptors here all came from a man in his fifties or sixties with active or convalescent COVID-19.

This chain's CDR3 is CASSSMGGGPTEAFF. The CDR3 coding sequence is TGTGCCAGCAGCTCTATGGGCGGAGGGCCCACTGAAGCTTTCTTT. The rearrangement links TRBV7-9 to TRBJ1-1; no clear D. V was shortened by 4 bases and J by 4 bases, with 16 bases between the two germline ends. The CDR3 runs to 15 residues. The germline V gene has CDR1 SEHNR and CDR2 FQNEAQ (reference sequence). Together with reference TRBV7-9 and TRBJ1-1, the CDR3 gives the full variable domain: DTGVSQNPRHKITKRGQNVTFRCDPISEHNRLYWYRQTLGQGPEFLTYFQNEAQLEKSRLLSDRFSAERPKGSFSTLEIQRTEQGDSAMYLCASSSMGGGPTEAFFGQGTRLTVV.

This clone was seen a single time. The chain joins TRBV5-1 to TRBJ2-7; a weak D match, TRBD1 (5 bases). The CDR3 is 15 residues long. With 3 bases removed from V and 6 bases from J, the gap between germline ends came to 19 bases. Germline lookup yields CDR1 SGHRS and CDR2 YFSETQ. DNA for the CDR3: TGCGCCAGCAGCTCGGGCGGCAGGGCTATCGTCGAGCAGTACTTC. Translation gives CASSSGGRAIVEQYF.

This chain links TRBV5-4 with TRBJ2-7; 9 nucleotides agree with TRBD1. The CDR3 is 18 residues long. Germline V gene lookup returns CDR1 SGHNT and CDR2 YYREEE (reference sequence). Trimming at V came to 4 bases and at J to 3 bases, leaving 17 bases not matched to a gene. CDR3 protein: CASSPGRTGTGYFYEQYF. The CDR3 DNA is TGTGCCAGCAGCCCGGGGAGAACCGGGACAGGGTATTTCTACGAGCAGTACTTC.

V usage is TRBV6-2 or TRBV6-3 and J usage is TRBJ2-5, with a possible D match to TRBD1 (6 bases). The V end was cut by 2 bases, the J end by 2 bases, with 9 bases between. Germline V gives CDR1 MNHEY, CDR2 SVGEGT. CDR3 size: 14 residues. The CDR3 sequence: CASSYPTGQETQYF. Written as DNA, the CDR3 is TGTGCCAGCAGTTACCCGACAGGTCAAGAGACCCAGTACTTC.

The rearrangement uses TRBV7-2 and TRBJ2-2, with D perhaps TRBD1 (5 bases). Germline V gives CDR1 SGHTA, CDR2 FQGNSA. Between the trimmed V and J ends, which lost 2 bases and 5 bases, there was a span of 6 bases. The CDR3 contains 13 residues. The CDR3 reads CASSLSGTGELFF. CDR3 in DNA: TGTGCCAGCAGCTTATCAGGGACCGGGGAGCTGTTTTTT.

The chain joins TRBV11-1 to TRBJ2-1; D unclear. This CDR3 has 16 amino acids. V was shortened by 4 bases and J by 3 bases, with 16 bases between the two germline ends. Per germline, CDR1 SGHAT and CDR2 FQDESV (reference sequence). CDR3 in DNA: TGTGCCAGCAGCTCCCGACTCAACTCCCACTACAATGAGCAGTTCTTC. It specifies CASSSRLNSHYNEQFF.